This T cell receptor (beta chain) was identified during a study of T cells expressing NK-cell markers. Overall study: Sorted CD3+CD56+NKG2C+, CD3+CD56+NKG2C- and CD3+CD56-NKG2C+ T cells provided the TCR beta repertoires. General observations from the study: Whether expanded NKG2C+ T cell clones were HCMV-specific remained unclear.

This CDR3 spans 13 amino acids. Germline V gene lookup returns CDR1 SGHRS and CDR2 YFSETQ. TCRdb derives one entry per CDR3 protein from the 5' RACE reads, leaving out DNA. This sample carries some 500,000 distinct CDR3 sequences, with approximately 1.5% going to the ten biggest clones. To note about this clonotype: Its target is unknown.

The J gene is TRBJ1-1, the V gene TRBV5-1. Material: blood T cells: a sorted CD56 or NKG2C T cell subset, CD4+ or CD8+ T cells, or bulk PBMC T cells (not recorded which). This receptor was taken from a woman aged 45-59 years in good health. This chain's CDR3 is CASSLSMNTEAFF.